This T cell receptor (beta chain) was retrieved from a study of blood T cell repertoires in COVID-19. The wider study: PBMCs, B-cell-depleted T cells, or T cells were the source of the cDNA or gDNA that made up the material.

Seattle patient enrollment occurred during active infection, with longitudinal follow-up thereafter. The table came from immunoSEQ multiplex PCR; TCRdb's copy has only in-frame clones and leaves some out. The table lists about 140,000 clones, about 88% of them singletons. This CDR3 has 12 amino acids. Germline V gene lookup returns CDR1 SGHRS and CDR2 YFSETQ. Trimming cost V 4 bases and J 5 bases, with 9 bases left between them. The sequence was obtained from a human donor with COVID-19, enrolled during active disease. The donor label of this sample is uncertain. The J gene is TRBJ1-2, the V gene TRBV5-1, with a possible D match to TRBD1 (5 bases). Sequencing input: peripheral blood. In DNA form, the CDR3 reads TGCGCCAGCAGCCCCGACAGATATGGCTACACCTTC. Its translation: CASSPDRYGYTF.